A single sample gave rise to the 17 T cell receptor beta chains below, sequenced in a study of T cells in Graves' hyperthyroidism and ophthalmopathy. Amplification of TCR beta CDR3 regions was performed using RNA transcripts as template. When the TCR CDR3 underwent first-round RT-PCR, the HTBI primer set was used. TCRdb reprocessed the multiplex PCR reads via MiXCR and lists one record per CDR3 protein. The data show around 440,000 distinct CDR3 sequences, 15% to 18% seen once. Sequenced material: blood. These receptors were obtained from a woman aged 18-35 years with Graves' hyperthyroidism.

This clonotype was recorded many times. The chain carries TRBV2 and TRBJ2-7, with 10 bases that match TRBD1. The V gene's germline CDR1 is SNHLY and CDR2 FYNNEI. V trimming: 6 bases; J trimming: 6 bases; junction bases outside the gene matches: 11. The length of the CDR3 is 15 residues. CDR3 region: CASSETGTGVGEQYF. Here the CDR3 DNA reads TGTGCCAGCAGCGAAACCGGGACAGGGGTAGGCGAGCAGTACTTC.

DNA for the CDR3: TGTGCCAGTAGCCCGGGACAGGTTTTCTACGAGCAGTACTTC. Translated: CASSPGQVFYEQYF. The chain is built from TRBV19 and TRBJ2-7; 8 positions match TRBD1. The CDR3 runs to 14 residues. V shed 6 bases, J shed 3 bases, and the junction held 7 bases outside the gene matches. Per germline, CDR1 LNHDA and CDR2 SQIVND (reference sequence).

In its sample, this clonotype was seen a few times. Here the CDR3 DNA reads TGCGCCAGCAGCCAGGGGACTAGCGGGGGGGCAGGCTACGAGCAGTACTTC. Encoded protein: CASSQGTSGGAGYEQYF. The genes are TRBV4-1 and TRBJ2-7; TRBD2 aligns across 16 bases. The germline V gene has CDR1 MGHRA and CDR2 YSYEKL. The CDR3 is made up of 17 amino acids. With 3 bases clipped from V and 3 bases from J, the junction kept 5 bases outside the gene matches.

V gene TRBV11-2 combines with J gene TRBJ1-4, with 7 positions matching TRBD1. The J segment lost 8 bases and the V segment lost 5 bases, leaving 11 bases of the junction unmatched. The CDR3 spans 15 residues. The germline CDR1 and CDR2 sequences are SGHAT and FQNNGV. The CDR3 is CASSRYRGSREKLFF. CDR3 DNA sequence: TGTGCCAGCAGCCGATACAGGGGCTCCCGGGAAAAACTGTTTTTT.

With regard to this clonotype: An end of the junction differs from the germline gene, which may be a read error. This chain uses TRBV5-1 with TRBJ2-3, with 11 bases matching TRBD2. CDR3 length: 16 residues. CDR1 is SGHRS, CDR2 YFSETQ, per germline. The CDR3 protein is CGSSLGVAGGHDTQYF. The CDR3 bases are TGCGGCAGCAGCTTGGGAGTAGCGGGAGGGCACGATACGCAGTATTTT.

This clonotype has only a few counts. This chain connects TRBV15 to TRBJ2-3; D tentatively reads TRBD1 or TRBD2 (6 bases each). The ends were cut back, 1 base at V and 4 bases at J, with 15 bases in the middle. CDR1 LNHNV and CDR2 YYDKDF come from the germline V gene (reference sequence). The length of the CDR3 is 16 residues. CDR3 protein: CATSRGKGGFPDTQYF. DNA of the CDR3: TGTGCCACCAGCAGAGGGAAAGGGGGGTTTCCAGATACGCAGTATTTT. Supplemented by reference TRBV15 and TRBJ2-3, the full variable domain reads DAMVIQNPRYQVTQFGKPVTLSCSQTLNHNVMYWYQQKSSQAPKLLFHYYDKDFNNEADTPDNFQSRRPNTSFCFLDIRSPGLGDTAMYLCATSRGKGGFPDTQYFGPGTRLTVL.

V is TRBV6-1 and J is TRBJ1-2, with 7 nucleotides matching TRBD1. The V segment lost 6 bases and the J segment 4 bases; nucleotides outside the gene matches: 8. The CDR3 length is 14 residues. CDR1 is MNHNS, CDR2 SASEGT, per germline. In DNA form, the CDR3 reads TGTGCCAGCAGCCGGGGACAGTCTGCCTATGGCTACACCTTC. This sequence encodes CASSRGQSAYGYTF.

This clonotype has a count of ten or more. CDR3 sequence: CSAPPPSGWNTEAFF. For the CDR3, the DNA is TGCAGTGCTCCCCCCCCGTCAGGTTGGAACACTGAAGCTTTCTTT. The chain joins TRBV20-1 to TRBJ1-1, with D hard to call. Deletions cut 5 bases from V and 1 base from J, with 17 bases between. The CDR3 has 15 residues. The germline gives CDR1 DFQATT, CDR2 SNEGSKA (reference sequence).

This clonotype was detected many times. The chain joins TRBV28 to TRBJ1-5; D gene unclear. The ends were cut back, 2 bases at V and 0 bases at J, with 8 bases in the middle. Germline V CDR1 and CDR2: MDHEN, SYDVKM. This CDR3 has 15 amino acids. For the CDR3, the DNA is TGTGCCAGCAGTTTAAGTGTTTCTAGCAATCAGCCCCAGCATTTT. Residues: CASSLSVSSNQPQHF. Based on the CDR3 plus reference TRBV28 and TRBJ1-5, the full variable domain is DVKVTQSSRYLVKRTGEKVFLECVQDMDHENMFWYRQDPGLGLRLIYFSYDVKMKEKGDIPEGYSVSREKKERFSLILESASTNQTSMYLCASSLSVSSNQPQHFGDGTRLSIL.

This chain uses TRBV9 with TRBJ1-1; 7 nucleotides align to TRBD1. With V trimmed by 3 bases and J by 4 bases, 3 bases remained unmatched. The length of the CDR3 is 13 residues. Per germline, CDR1 SGDLS and CDR2 YYNGEE. CDR3 in amino acids: CASSARDSTEAFF. The CDR3 coding sequence is TGTGCCAGCAGCGCCCGGGACAGCACTGAAGCTTTCTTT.

This clonotype occurred many times. For the CDR3, the DNA is TGCAGTGCGCCCCGAACGACGTTAGAGCAGTTCTTC. Protein: CSAPRTTLEQFF. The genes are TRBV20-1 and TRBJ2-1; D gene uncertain. The V end lost 6 bases, the J end lost 10 bases, and 16 bases lay between the germline ends. The germline V gene encodes CDR1 DFQATT and CDR2 SNEGSKA (reference sequence). This CDR3 comprises 12 residues.

There are many counts of this clonotype. Here the CDR3 reads CASSETGGLTEAFF. The CDR3 DNA is TGTGCCAGCAGCGAGACAGGGGGGTTGACTGAAGCTTTCTTT. This sequence joins TRBV7-9 and TRBJ1-1; 9 bases fit TRBD1. The CDR3 spans 14 residues. The V segment lost 5 bases and the J segment 5 bases; nucleotides outside the gene matches: 6. Germline lookup yields CDR1 SEHNR and CDR2 FQNEAQ (reference sequence).

CDR3 nucleotide sequence: TGCAGTGCGCTTGATCCGGGACAGTCATCCTACGAGCAGTACTTC. This codes for CSALDPGQSSYEQYF. This chain connects TRBV20-1 to TRBJ2-7; 7 bases align to TRBD1. The V gene end was trimmed by 6 bases and the J gene end by 1 base; junction bases not matched to a gene: 12. The length of the CDR3 is 15 residues. Germline CDR1 DFQATT, CDR2 SNEGSKA (reference sequence).

The rearrangement joins TRBV20-1 to TRBJ1-4, with no clear D. V lost 0 bases and J lost 8, with 4 bases in between. Germline V gene sequence: CDR1 DFQATT, CDR2 SNEGSKA (reference sequence). The CDR3 runs to 11 residues. CDR3 DNA: TGCAGTGCTAGAGAAGCCGAAAAACTGTTTTTT. Residues: CSAREAEKLFF.

This clonotype was observed at least ten times. The chain uses TRBV28 and TRBJ1-5, with 11 bases identical to TRBD1. Per germline, CDR1 MDHEN and CDR2 SYDVKM. Trimming removed 6 bases from V and 7 bases from J; junction bases left unmatched: 8. The CDR3 has 15 residues. The CDR3 spells CASSPDRGLGQPQHF. The CDR3 DNA sequence: TGTGCCAGCAGCCCGGACAGGGGGCTGGGGCAGCCCCAGCATTTT.

This rearrangement joins TRBV3-1 to TRBJ1-4, with D possibly matching TRBD1 (6 bases). Trimming took off 3 bases at V and 11 bases at J, with 25 bases between the two ends. The CDR3 spans 17 residues. Germline CDR1 reads LGHDT; CDR2 reads YNNKEL (reference sequence). CDR3 sequence: CASSQLQGRPWRGKLFF. DNA of the CDR3: TGTGCCAGCAGCCAGTTACAGGGACGCCCTTGGAGGGGGAAACTGTTTTTT.

A note on this clonotype: The conserved phenylalanine or tryptophan is not found at the CDR3 terminus, so this likely reflects a read error. The chain has TRBV11-2 and TRBJ2-7; TRBD1 aligns across 9 bases. Germline V gene sequence: CDR1 SGHAT, CDR2 FQNNGV. CDR3 length equals 16 residues. The CDR3 bases are TGTGTCAGCAGCCTTGAATTGACAGGGGGGTTCTACGAGCAGTACTCC. It specifies CVSSLELTGGFYEQYS.